This TCR beta chain was identified in a study of OX40 agonist ivuxolimab in advanced cancers. For the study at large: Ivuxolimab, an agonistic anti-OX40 (CD134) antibody, was given to patients. Past anti-PD-1, anti-PD-L1 or anti-CTLA-4 therapy was accepted, and 35% to 45% had received some. Three patients showed partial responses: one hepatocellular carcinoma and two cutaneous melanoma cases. Study-wide findings and caveats: Researchers report that CD8+ T cells had, on average, more expanded clones than CD4+.

This clone was seen just once. Its antigen is still unknown. Using immunoSEQ multiplex PCR, the repertoire was profiled, and TCRdb retains in-frame clones only, with some absent. This sample has tens of thousands of clones, with nearly 85% found just once. The CDR3 runs to 16 residues. V was cut by 5 bases and J by 0 bases, with 14 bases left in between. Germline CDR1 reads SGHAT; CDR2 reads FQNNGV. The source material was CD4+ or CD8+ T cells sorted from blood, sampled in a trial of the OX40 agonist ivuxolimab. The chain combines TRBV11-2 with TRBJ1-3; perhaps TRBD1 as D (5 bases). The sequence was obtained from an adult with an advanced solid tumor such as melanoma, head and neck, liver or kidney cancer. The CDR3 here is CASSPGTPISGNTIYF. The CDR3 DNA follows: TGTGCCAGCAGCCCCGGGACTCCGATCTCTGGAAACACCATATATTTT.